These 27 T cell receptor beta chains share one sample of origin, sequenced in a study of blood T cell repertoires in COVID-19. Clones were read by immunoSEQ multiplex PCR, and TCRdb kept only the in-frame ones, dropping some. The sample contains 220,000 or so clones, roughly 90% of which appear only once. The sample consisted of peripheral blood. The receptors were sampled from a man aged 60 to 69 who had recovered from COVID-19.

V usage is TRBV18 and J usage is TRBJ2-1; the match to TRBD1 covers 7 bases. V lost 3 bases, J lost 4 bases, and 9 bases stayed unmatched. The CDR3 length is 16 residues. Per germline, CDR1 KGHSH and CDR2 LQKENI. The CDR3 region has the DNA TGTGCCAGCTCACCGTCAGGGGGATATTCGTACAATGAGCAGTTCTTC. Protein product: CASSPSGGYSYNEQFF.

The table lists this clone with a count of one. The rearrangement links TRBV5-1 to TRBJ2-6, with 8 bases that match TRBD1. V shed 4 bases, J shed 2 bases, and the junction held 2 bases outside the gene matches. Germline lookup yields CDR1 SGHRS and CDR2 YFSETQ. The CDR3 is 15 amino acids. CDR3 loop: CASSPDRAGANVLTF. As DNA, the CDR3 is TGCGCCAGCAGCCCGGACAGGGCTGGGGCCAACGTCCTGACTTTC. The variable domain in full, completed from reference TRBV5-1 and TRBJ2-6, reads KAGVTQTPRYLIKTRGQQVTLSCSPISGHRSVSWYQQTPGQGLQFLFEYFSETQRNKGNFPGRFSGRQFSNSRSEMNVSTLELGDSALYLCASSPDRAGANVLTFGAGSRLTVL.

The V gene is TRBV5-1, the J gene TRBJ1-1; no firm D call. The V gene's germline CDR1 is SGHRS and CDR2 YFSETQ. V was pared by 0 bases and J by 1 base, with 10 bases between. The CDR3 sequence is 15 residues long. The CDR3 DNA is TGCGCCAGCAGCTTGGGGGCAGAACCGAACACTGAAGCTTTCTTT. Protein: CASSLGAEPNTEAFF.

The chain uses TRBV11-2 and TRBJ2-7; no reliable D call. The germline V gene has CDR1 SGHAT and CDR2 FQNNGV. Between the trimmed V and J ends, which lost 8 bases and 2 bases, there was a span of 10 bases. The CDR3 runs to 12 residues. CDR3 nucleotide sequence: TGTGCCAGCGTGGCACTAACCTACGAGCAGTACTTC. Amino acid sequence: CASVALTYEQYF.

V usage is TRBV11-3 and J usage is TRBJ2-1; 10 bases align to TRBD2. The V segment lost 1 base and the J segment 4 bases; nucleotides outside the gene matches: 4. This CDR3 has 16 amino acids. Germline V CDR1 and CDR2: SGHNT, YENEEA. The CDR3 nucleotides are TGTGCCAGCAGCTTAGCAGCGGGGGGGCCTTACAATGAGCAGTTCTTC. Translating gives CASSLAAGGPYNEQFF.

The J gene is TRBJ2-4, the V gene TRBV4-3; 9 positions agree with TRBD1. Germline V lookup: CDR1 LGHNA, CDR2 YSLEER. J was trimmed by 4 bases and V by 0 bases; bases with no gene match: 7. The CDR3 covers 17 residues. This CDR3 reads CASSQDQTGQGKNIQYF. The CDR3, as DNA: TGCGCCAGCAGCCAAGATCAAACGGGACAGGGAAAAAACATTCAGTACTTC.

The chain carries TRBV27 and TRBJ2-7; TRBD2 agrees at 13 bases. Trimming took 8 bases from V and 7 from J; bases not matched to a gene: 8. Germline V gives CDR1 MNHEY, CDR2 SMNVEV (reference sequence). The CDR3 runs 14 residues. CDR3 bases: TGTGCCAGCGTAGCGACGGGACTAGCGGGGGAGCAGTACTTC. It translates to CASVATGLAGEQYF.

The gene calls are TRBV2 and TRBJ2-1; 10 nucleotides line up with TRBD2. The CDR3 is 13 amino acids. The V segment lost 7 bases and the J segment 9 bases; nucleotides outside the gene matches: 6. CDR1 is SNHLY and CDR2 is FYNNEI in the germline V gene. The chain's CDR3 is CASTGLAATEQFF. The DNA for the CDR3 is TGTGCCAGCACCGGACTAGCGGCAACTGAGCAGTTCTTC.

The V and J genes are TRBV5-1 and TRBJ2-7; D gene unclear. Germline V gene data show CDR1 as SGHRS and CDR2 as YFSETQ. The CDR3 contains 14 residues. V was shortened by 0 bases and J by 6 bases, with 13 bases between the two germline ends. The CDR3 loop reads CASSLVGSHLEQYF. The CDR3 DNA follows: TGCGCCAGCAGCTTGGTTGGCAGTCACCTCGAGCAGTACTTC. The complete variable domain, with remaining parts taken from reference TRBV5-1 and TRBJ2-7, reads KAGVTQTPRYLIKTRGQQVTLSCSPISGHRSVSWYQQTPGQGLQFLFEYFSETQRNKGNFPGRFSGRQFSNSRSEMNVSTLELGDSALYLCASSLVGSHLEQYFGPGTRLTVT.

CDR3 region: CASSDRGRGGYTF. The CDR3 nucleotides are TGTGCCAGCAGTGACCGGGGCAGGGGCGGCTACACCTTC. The chain couples TRBV6-4 to TRBJ1-2, with D perhaps matching TRBD1 (6 bases). This CDR3 comprises 13 residues. The germline V gene encodes CDR1 MRHNA and CDR2 SNTAGT. Trimming removed 2 bases from V and 8 bases from J, with 12 bases in between.

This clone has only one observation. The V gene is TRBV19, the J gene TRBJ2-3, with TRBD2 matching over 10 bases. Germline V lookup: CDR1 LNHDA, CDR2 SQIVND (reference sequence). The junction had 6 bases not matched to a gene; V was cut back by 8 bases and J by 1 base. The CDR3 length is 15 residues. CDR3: CASSTSGVRTDTQYF. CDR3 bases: TGTGCCAGTTCTACTAGCGGGGTCCGCACAGATACGCAGTATTTT. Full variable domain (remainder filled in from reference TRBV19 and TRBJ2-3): DGGITQSPKYLFRKEGQNVTLSCEQNLNHDAMYWYRQDPGQGLRLIYYSQIVNDFQKGDIAEGYSVSREKKESFPLTVTSAQKNPTAFYLCASSTSGVRTDTQYFGPGTRLTVL.

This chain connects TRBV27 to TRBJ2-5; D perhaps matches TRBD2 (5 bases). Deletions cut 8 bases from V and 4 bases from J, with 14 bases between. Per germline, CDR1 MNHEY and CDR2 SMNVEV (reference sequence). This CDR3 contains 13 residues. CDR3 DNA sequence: TGTGCCAGCTGTCAGAGGGCTCGAGAGACCCAGTACTTC. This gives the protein CASCQRARETQYF.

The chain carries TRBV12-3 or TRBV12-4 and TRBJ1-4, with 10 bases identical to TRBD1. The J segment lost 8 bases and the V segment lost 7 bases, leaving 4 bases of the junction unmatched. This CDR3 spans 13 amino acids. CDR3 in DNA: TGTGCCAGCAATCTGGACAGGGGGGAAAAACTGTTTTTT. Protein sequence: CASNLDRGEKLFF.

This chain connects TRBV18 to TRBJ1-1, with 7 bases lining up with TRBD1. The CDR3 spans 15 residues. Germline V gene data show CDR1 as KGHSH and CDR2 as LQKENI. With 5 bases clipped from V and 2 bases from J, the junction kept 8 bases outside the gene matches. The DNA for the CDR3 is TGTGCCAGCTCAGGACAACAGGGGTACAACACTGAAGCTTTCTTT. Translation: CASSGQQGYNTEAFF. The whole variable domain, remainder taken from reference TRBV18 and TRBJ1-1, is NAGVMQNPRHLVRRRGQEARLRCSPMKGHSHVYWYRQLPEEGLKFMVYLQKENIIDESGMPKERFSAEFPKEGPSILRIQQVVRGDSAAYFCASSGQQGYNTEAFFGQGTRLTVV.

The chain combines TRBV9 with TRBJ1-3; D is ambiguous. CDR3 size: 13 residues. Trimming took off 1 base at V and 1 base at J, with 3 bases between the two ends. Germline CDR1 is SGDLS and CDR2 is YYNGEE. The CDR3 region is CASSVPSGNTIYF. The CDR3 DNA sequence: TGTGCCAGCAGCGTACCGTCTGGAAACACCATATATTTT.

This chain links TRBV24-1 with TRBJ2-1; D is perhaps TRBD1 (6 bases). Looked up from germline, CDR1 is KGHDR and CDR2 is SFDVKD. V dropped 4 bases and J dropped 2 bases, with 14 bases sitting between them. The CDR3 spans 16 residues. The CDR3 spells CATSESGQLTYNEQFF. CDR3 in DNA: TGTGCCACCAGTGAGTCCGGACAGTTGACCTACAATGAGCAGTTCTTC.

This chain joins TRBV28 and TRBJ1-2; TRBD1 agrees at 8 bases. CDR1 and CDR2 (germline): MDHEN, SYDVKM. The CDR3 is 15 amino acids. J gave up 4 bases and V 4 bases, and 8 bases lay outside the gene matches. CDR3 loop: CASSSRTGMSYGYTF. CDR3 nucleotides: TGTGCCAGCAGTTCAAGGACAGGGATGAGCTATGGCTACACCTTC.

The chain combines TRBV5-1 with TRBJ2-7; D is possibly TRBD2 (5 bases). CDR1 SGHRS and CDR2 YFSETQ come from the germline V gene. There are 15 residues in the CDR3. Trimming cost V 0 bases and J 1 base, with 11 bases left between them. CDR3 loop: CASSLGGRGSYEQYF. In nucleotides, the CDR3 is TGCGCCAGCAGCTTGGGAGGACGCGGGTCCTACGAGCAGTACTTC. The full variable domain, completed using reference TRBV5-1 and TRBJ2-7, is KAGVTQTPRYLIKTRGQQVTLSCSPISGHRSVSWYQQTPGQGLQFLFEYFSETQRNKGNFPGRFSGRQFSNSRSEMNVSTLELGDSALYLCASSLGGRGSYEQYFGPGTRLTVT.

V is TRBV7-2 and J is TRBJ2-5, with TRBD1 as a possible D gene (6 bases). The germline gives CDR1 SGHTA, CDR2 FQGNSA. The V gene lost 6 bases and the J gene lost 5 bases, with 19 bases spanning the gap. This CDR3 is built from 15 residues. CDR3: CASRLTGIRSETQYF. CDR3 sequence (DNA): TGTGCCAGCAGGCTAACAGGGATTCGCTCGGAGACCCAGTACTTC.

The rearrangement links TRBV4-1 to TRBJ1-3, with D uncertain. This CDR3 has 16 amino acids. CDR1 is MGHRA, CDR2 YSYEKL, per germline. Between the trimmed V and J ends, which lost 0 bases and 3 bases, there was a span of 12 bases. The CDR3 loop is CASSQDFTAGGNTIYF. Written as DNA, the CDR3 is TGCGCCAGCAGCCAAGATTTCACAGCCGGTGGAAACACCATATATTTT.

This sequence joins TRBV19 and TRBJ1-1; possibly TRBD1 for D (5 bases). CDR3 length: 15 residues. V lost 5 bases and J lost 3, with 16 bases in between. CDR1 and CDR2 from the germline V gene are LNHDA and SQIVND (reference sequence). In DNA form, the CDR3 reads TGTGCCAGTAGTTCCCGGTCCCGGGGGGACACTGAAGCTTTCTTT. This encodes CASSSRSRGDTEAFF.

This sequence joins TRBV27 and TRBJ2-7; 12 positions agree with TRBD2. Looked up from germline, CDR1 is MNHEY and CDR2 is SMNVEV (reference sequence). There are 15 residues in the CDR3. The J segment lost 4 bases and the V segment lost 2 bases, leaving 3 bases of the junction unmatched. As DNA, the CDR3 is TGTGCCAGCAGTTTAGCTAGCGGGAGGGAGTACGAGCAGTACTTC. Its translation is CASSLASGREYEQYF.

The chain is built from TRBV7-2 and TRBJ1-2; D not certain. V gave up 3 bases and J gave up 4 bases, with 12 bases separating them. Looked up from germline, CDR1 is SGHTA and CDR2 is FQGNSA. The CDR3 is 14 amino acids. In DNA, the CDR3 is TGTGCCAGCAGCTTCTTCCTACAGACCTATGGCTACACCTTC. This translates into CASSFFLQTYGYTF.

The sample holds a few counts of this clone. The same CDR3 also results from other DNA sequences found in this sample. DNA of the CDR3: TGTGCCAGCAGCTCACAGGGGGCGCGAGGAAATTCACCCCTCCACTTT. This encodes CASSSQGARGNSPLHF. V usage is TRBV7-9 and J usage is TRBJ1-6; TRBD1 matches at 9 bases. Unmatched junction bases numbered 8, after V lost 4 bases and J lost 7 bases. This CDR3 is built from 16 residues. From germline, CDR1 is SEHNR and CDR2 FQNEAQ (reference sequence).

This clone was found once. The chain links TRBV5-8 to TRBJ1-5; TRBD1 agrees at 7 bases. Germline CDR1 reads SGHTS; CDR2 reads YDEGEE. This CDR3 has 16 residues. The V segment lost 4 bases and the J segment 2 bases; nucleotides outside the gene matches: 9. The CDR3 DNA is TGTGCCAGCAGCAATCCTCACAGGGGTGGCAATCAGCCCCAGCATTTT. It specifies CASSNPHRGGNQPQHF.

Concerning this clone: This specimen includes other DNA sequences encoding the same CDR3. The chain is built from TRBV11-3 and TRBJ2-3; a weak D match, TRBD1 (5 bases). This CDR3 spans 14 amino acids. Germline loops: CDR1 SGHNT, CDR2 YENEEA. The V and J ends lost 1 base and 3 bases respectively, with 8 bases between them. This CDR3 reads CASSLGGRTDTQYF. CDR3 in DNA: TGTGCCAGCAGCTTAGGGGGCAGAACAGATACGCAGTATTTT.

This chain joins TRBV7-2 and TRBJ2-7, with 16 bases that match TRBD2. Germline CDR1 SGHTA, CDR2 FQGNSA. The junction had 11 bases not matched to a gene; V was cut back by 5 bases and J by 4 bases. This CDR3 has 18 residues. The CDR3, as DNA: TGTGCCAGCAGCCTGGGACTAGCGGGAGGGCCTCGGGGGTACGAGCAGTACTTC. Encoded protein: CASSLGLAGGPRGYEQYF.